The clone carrying this T cell receptor beta chain occurred a few times. Germline V gives CDR1 MNHEY, CDR2 SMNVEV (reference sequence). CDR3 length: 14 amino acids. The germline V and J ends were trimmed by 5 bases and 0 bases, with 8 bases remaining between them. The data were obtained in a study of ipilimumab plus nivolumab after autologous stem cell transplantation. As for the study in general: The myeloma group: high-risk transplant-naive, or relapse within 3 years after first autologous transplant.

Sequenced by immunoSEQ multiplex PCR; TCRdb stores in-frame clones only, minus some. The data show tens of thousands of clones, about 91% seen once. Patients got ipilimumab 1 mg/kg beginning 14 to 28 days post-transplant. Dosing: nivolumab 3 mg/kg IV, weeks 1, 4, 7, 10, then every two weeks to week 26. Source: PBMCs, taken in a trial of ipilimumab plus nivolumab as post-transplant consolidation. The chain employs TRBV27 and TRBJ1-5; a weak D match, TRBD1 (6 bases). This clonotype originated in a male donor with multiple myeloma. CDR3 nucleotide sequence: TGTGCCAGCAGTCCACAGGGTAGCAATCAGCCCCAGCATTTT. Translating it yields CASSPQGSNQPQHF.